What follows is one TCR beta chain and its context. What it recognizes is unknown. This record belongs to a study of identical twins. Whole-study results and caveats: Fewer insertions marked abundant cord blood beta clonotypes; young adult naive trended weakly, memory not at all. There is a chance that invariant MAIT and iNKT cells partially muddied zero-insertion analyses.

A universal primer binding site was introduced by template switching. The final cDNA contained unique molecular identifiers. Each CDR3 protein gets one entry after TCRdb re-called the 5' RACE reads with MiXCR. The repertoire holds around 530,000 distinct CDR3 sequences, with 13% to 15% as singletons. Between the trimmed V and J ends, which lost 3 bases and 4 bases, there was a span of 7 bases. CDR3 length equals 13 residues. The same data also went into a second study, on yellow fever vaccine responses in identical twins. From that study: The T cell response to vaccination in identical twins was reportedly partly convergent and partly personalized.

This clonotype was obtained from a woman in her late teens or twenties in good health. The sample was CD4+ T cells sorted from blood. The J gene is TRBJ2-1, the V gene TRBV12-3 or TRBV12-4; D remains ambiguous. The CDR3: CASSFFNYNEQFF. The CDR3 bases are TGTGCCAGCAGTTTTTTTAATTACAATGAGCAGTTCTTC.